The 25 T cell receptor beta chains given below trace back to one sample, sequenced in a study of cytomegalovirus exposure and HLA in healthy donors. Primers included in the PCR were 60 Vbeta and 13 Jbeta primers. The protocol was immunoSEQ multiplex PCR, while the TCRdb copy is restricted to in-frame clones and leaves out a portion. The profile shows 95,000 to 100,000 clones, roughly 70% of them singletons. Source material: PBMCs. The source is a man in his fifties in good health and CMV-seronegative.

This clone was recorded once. One junction end disagrees with the germline gene, perhaps due to a read error. The genes are TRBV7-9 and TRBJ2-7; maybe TRBD1 (6 bases). This CDR3 contains 11 residues. Germline-derived CDR1 and CDR2 are SEHNR and FQNEAQ (reference sequence). In DNA form, the CDR3 reads TGTTCCAGCAGCGCAGGGGTCGAGCAGTACTTC. Its protein is CSSSAGVEQYF.

The chain recombines TRBV6-6 with TRBJ1-2; perhaps TRBD1 as D (5 bases). The V end was cut by 10 bases, the J end by 4 bases, with 22 bases between. Looked up from germline, CDR1 is MNHNY and CDR2 is SVGAGI (reference sequence). The CDR3 is made up of 15 amino acids. The CDR3 bases are TGTGCCACTCGTTTAAGGGACGGCGGGGGCTATGGCTACACCTTC. It is translated as CATRLRDGGGYGYTF.

The chain has TRBV19 and TRBJ2-5; TRBD2 agrees at 15 bases. V trimming: 4 bases; J trimming: 0 bases; junction bases outside the gene matches: 6. The CDR3 sequence is 18 residues long. Germline V gene data show CDR1 as LNHDA and CDR2 as SQIVND (reference sequence). CDR3 bases: TGTGCCAGTAGTAGACGGACTAGCGGGAGGGCTTACCAAGAGACCCAGTACTTC. Translated: CASSRRTSGRAYQETQYF.

This chain connects TRBV18 to TRBJ2-7; 9 nucleotides align to TRBD1. Germline V lookup: CDR1 KGHSH, CDR2 LQKENI. The V and J ends lost 5 bases and 7 bases, in that order; junction bases with no gene match: 18. The CDR3 is 17 amino acids. The CDR3 DNA sequence: TGTGCCAGCTCAAAGTTACAATCGGGACAGGGAGTGCAGGAGCAGTACTTC. Protein product: CASSKLQSGQGVQEQYF. Full variable domain (remainder filled in from reference TRBV18 and TRBJ2-7): NAGVMQNPRHLVRRRGQEARLRCSPMKGHSHVYWYRQLPEEGLKFMVYLQKENIIDESGMPKERFSAEFPKEGPSILRIQQVVRGDSAAYFCASSKLQSGQGVQEQYFGPGTRLTVT.

In regard to this clone: One end of the junction fails to match germline, which may point to a read error. V usage is TRBV28 and J usage is TRBJ1-2, with TRBD1 matching over 10 bases. Germline CDR1 and CDR2: MDHEN and SYDVKM. The CDR3 has 12 residues. DNA for the CDR3: TGTGCCAGCTTCCTTCGACAGGGGGCTTTGTTATTC. This sequence encodes CASFLRQGALLF.

This clone was detected a few times. The gene calls are TRBV5-1 and TRBJ2-1; tentatively, D is TRBD2 (7 bases). V was trimmed by 0 bases and J by 5 bases, leaving 12 bases between them. CDR1 and CDR2 (germline): SGHRS, YFSETQ. There are 15 residues in the CDR3. As DNA, the CDR3 is TGCGCCAGCAGCTTGGAGGCGGGGGCCCACAATGAGCAGTTCTTC. Its protein is CASSLEAGAHNEQFF.

This chain joins TRBV6-6 and TRBJ1-2; D is unresolved. This CDR3 is built from 11 residues. V lost 9 bases, J lost 6 bases, and 11 bases lay in between. The V gene's germline CDR1 is MNHNY and CDR2 SVGAGI (reference sequence). The CDR3 loop is CARKRQDGYTF. CDR3 nucleotides: TGTGCCAGAAAACGGCAGGATGGCTACACCTTC.

The J gene is TRBJ1-5, the V gene TRBV7-2; 7 positions agree with TRBD1. Germline assignment: CDR1 SGHTA and CDR2 FQGNSA. V dropped 0 bases and J dropped 0; count of bases not matched to a gene: 8. The CDR3 consists of 18 residues. CDR3 in DNA: TGTGCCAGCAGCTTAGCGGCCCCGGGGACAGCTAGCAATCAGCCCCAGCATTTT. Protein product: CASSLAAPGTASNQPQHF.

J is TRBJ1-1 and V is TRBV5-1; D is unclear. The germline V gene has CDR1 SGHRS and CDR2 YFSETQ. The CDR3 is made up of 14 amino acids. The germline V and J ends were trimmed by 0 bases and 5 bases, with 11 bases remaining between them. The CDR3 spells CASSLAGRATEAFF. As DNA, the CDR3 is TGCGCCAGCAGCTTGGCAGGCCGCGCTACTGAAGCTTTCTTT.

In this sample, this clone turned up once. The V call is TRBV28, the J call TRBJ2-6, with a tentative D call TRBD2 (6 bases). V was trimmed by 6 bases and J by 0 bases, leaving 15 bases between them. CDR1 is MDHEN, CDR2 SYDVKM, per germline. This CDR3 has 17 residues. DNA of the CDR3: TGTGCCAGCAGAATCCCGGGACTCAGCTCTGGGGCCAACGTCCTGACTTTC. Its translation: CASRIPGLSSGANVLTF.

This clone was detected a few times. The chain uses TRBV4-3 and TRBJ1-2; TRBD1 might be the D (5 bases). V was pared by 5 bases and J by 3 bases, with 16 bases between. From germline, CDR1 is LGHNA and CDR2 YSLEER. The CDR3 loop spans 15 amino acids. CDR3: CASSYRGGEHYGYTF. The CDR3 nucleotides read TGCGCCAGCAGCTACCGGGGGGGGGAACACTATGGCTACACCTTC.

CDR3 protein: CASSFSQDYEQYF. The CDR3 nucleotides read TGTGCCAGCAGCTTCAGTCAGGACTACGAGCAGTACTTC. This chain joins TRBV7-9 and TRBJ2-5, with D uncertain. Matching the DNA end better, TRBJ2-7 makes the J call doubtful. Germline loops: CDR1 SEHNR, CDR2 FQNEAQ (reference sequence). The CDR3 loop spans 13 amino acids.

This clone was found a few times. The chain is built from TRBV6-7 and TRBJ1-1; TRBD1 matches at 8 bases. TRBV6-7 is an open reading frame whose function is uncertain. The length of the CDR3 is 13 residues. The V gene end was trimmed by 2 bases and the J gene end by 7 bases; junction bases not matched to a gene: 3. CDR3 bases: TGTGCCAGCAGTTACCCCGACAGGGGTGAAGCTTTCTTT. Its protein product is CASSYPDRGEAFF.

The CDR3 is CASSQVQASYNEQFF. DNA for the CDR3: TGCGCCAGCAGCCAAGTTCAGGCCTCCTACAATGAGCAGTTCTTC. The rearrangement uses TRBV4-3 and TRBJ2-1; no clear D gene. CDR3 length equals 15 residues. CDR1 LGHNA and CDR2 YSLEER come from the germline V gene. V lost 1 base to trimming and J lost 0 bases, with 7 bases between them.

The V and J genes are TRBV6-1 and TRBJ1-3; D gene unclear. V lost 0 bases, J lost 5 bases, and 8 bases lay in between. CDR3 length: 14 amino acids. The germline V gene has CDR1 MNHNS and CDR2 SASEGT. This CDR3 reads CASSEARGRNTIYF. DNA for the CDR3: TGTGCCAGCAGTGAAGCTCGGGGAAGAAACACCATATATTTT.

The V call is TRBV9, the J call TRBJ1-4; D not resolved. V gave up 0 bases and J gave up 10 bases, with 16 bases separating them. The CDR3 is 15 amino acids. From germline, CDR1 is SGDLS and CDR2 YYNGEE. CDR3 protein: CASSVGDRVTGKLFF. Here the CDR3 DNA reads TGTGCCAGCAGCGTAGGAGACCGGGTAACGGGAAAACTGTTTTTT.

The gene calls are TRBV5-5 and TRBJ1-4; TRBD1 agrees at 10 bases. CDR1 is SGHKS and CDR2 is YYEKEE in the germline V gene (reference sequence). This CDR3 spans 14 amino acids. The trim removed 4 bases at V and 8 bases at J, leaving 5 bases unmatched. The CDR3 bases are TGTGCCAGCAGCAGGACAGGGGGTGGGGAAAAACTGTTTTTT. This encodes CASSRTGGGEKLFF.

The chain links TRBV30 to TRBJ1-5, with TRBD1 matching over 9 bases. CDR1 is GTSNPN, CDR2 SVGIG, per germline (reference sequence). The CDR3 has 14 residues. After removal of 3 bases from V and 5 bases from J, the junction contained 5 bases not matched to a gene. Here the CDR3 DNA reads TGTGCCTGGAGCGTGGGACAGGGTGATCAGCCCCAGCATTTT. Its translation: CAWSVGQGDQPQHF. The full variable domain, with the rest looked up from reference TRBV30 and TRBJ1-5, is SQTIHQWPATLVQPVGSPLSLECTVEGTSNPNLYWYRQAAGRGLQLLFYSVGIGQISSEVPQNLSASRPQDRQFILSSKKLLLSDSGFYLCAWSVGQGDQPQHFGDGTRLSIL.

V and J are TRBV11-2 and TRBJ2-3; TRBD1 matches 8 bases. This CDR3 spans 16 amino acids. After removal of 5 bases from V and 3 bases from J, the junction contained 10 bases not matched to a gene. Germline values: CDR1 SGHAT, CDR2 FQNNGV. The CDR3 coding sequence is TGTGCCAGCAGCGCTAGGACAGGGATGGATACAGATACGCAGTATTTT. It translates to CASSARTGMDTDTQYF.

The J gene is TRBJ2-7, the V gene TRBV19; possible D gene TRBD2, 5 bases. Germline loops: CDR1 LNHDA, CDR2 SQIVND (reference sequence). This CDR3 is 13 amino acids long. Trimming stripped 4 bases from V and 6 bases from J, with 13 bases between. The chain's CDR3 is CASSTSGTREQYF. The CDR3 DNA reads TGTGCCAGTAGTACCTCGGGAACCCGCGAGCAGTACTTC.

V usage is TRBV5-1 and J usage is TRBJ1-3; unclear D gene. Germline V gene sequence: CDR1 SGHRS, CDR2 YFSETQ. The V end was cut by 0 bases, the J end by 0 bases, with 13 bases between. The CDR3 spans 17 residues. CDR3: CASSLDETASSGNTIYF. CDR3 DNA sequence: TGCGCCAGCAGCTTGGACGAAACGGCTAGCTCTGGAAACACCATATATTTT.

The rearrangement uses TRBV6-4 and TRBJ2-1; TRBD1 agrees at 8 bases. CDR3 length: 13 residues. From germline, CDR1 is MRHNA and CDR2 SNTAGT. The V and J ends lost 6 bases and 8 bases, in that order; junction bases with no gene match: 6. The CDR3 loop reads CASSYNRGDEQFF. CDR3 coding DNA: TGTGCCAGCAGCTATAACAGGGGGGATGAGCAGTTCTTC.

This clone has more than one count but fewer than ten. This rearrangement joins TRBV30 to TRBJ2-7, with D unresolved. This CDR3 has 11 amino acids. In germline, CDR1 is GTSNPN, CDR2 SVGIG (reference sequence). V gave up 2 bases and J gave up 1 base, with 3 bases separating them. The CDR3 loop is CAWSISYEQYF. DNA of the CDR3: TGTGCCTGGAGTATATCCTACGAGCAGTACTTC. Full variable domain (outside the CDR3, taken from reference TRBV30 and TRBJ2-7): SQTIHQWPATLVQPVGSPLSLECTVEGTSNPNLYWYRQAAGRGLQLLFYSVGIGQISSEVPQNLSASRPQDRQFILSSKKLLLSDSGFYLCAWSISYEQYFGPGTRLTVT.

The genes are TRBV18 and TRBJ1-1, with TRBD1 matching over 9 bases. The CDR3 extends over 17 amino acids. With V trimmed by 5 bases and J by 0 bases, 10 bases remained unmatched. The germline V gene encodes CDR1 KGHSH and CDR2 LQKENI. The CDR3 reads CASSSTTGGLMNTEAFF. In DNA, the CDR3 is TGTGCCAGCTCATCGACCACAGGGGGCCTCATGAACACTGAAGCTTTCTTT.

The V call is TRBV10-2, the J call TRBJ2-1, with TRBD2 matching 8 bases. With 5 bases clipped from V and 8 bases from J, the junction kept 8 bases outside the gene matches. CDR1 WSHSY and CDR2 SAAADI come from the germline V gene. There are 14 residues in the CDR3. CDR3 nucleotide sequence: TGCGCCAGCAGTTTAAGCGGGAGATCGGATGAGCAGTTCTTC. Protein: CASSLSGRSDEQFF.